The 18 T cell receptor beta chains given below trace back to one sample, sequenced in a study of immune evolution from preneoplasia to lung adenocarcinoma. Libraries were prepared by immunoSEQ multiplex PCR; TCRdb keeps only in-frame clonotypes and omits some of them. Here the sample spans tens of thousands of clones, around 80% being singletons. Sequencing was carried out using FFPE invasive lung adenocarcinoma tissue. These receptors were collected from a person aged 60 to 70 with lung adenocarcinoma.

The gene calls are TRBV5-1 and TRBJ2-2; 10 bases are shared with TRBD2. J gave up 5 bases and V 1 base, and 2 bases lay outside the gene matches. The CDR3 is 15 amino acids. CDR1 SGHRS and CDR2 YFSETQ come from the germline V gene. The CDR3 here is CASSLLAGDTGELFF. CDR3 sequence (DNA): TGCGCCAGCAGCTTGCTAGCGGGAGATACCGGGGAGCTGTTTTTT.

The chain has TRBV7-9 and TRBJ2-7; D is ambiguous. The CDR3 extends over 11 amino acids. V was clipped by 5 bases and J by 2 bases, with 4 bases between them. In germline, CDR1 is SEHNR, CDR2 FQNEAQ (reference sequence). The CDR3 nucleotides read TGTGCCAGCAGCAAGACCTACGAGCAGTACTTC. This sequence encodes CASSKTYEQYF.

A single count supports this clone. This chain uses TRBV18 with TRBJ2-5; 8 bases fit TRBD2. This CDR3 comprises 15 residues. The V and J ends lost 2 bases and 5 bases, in that order; junction bases with no gene match: 7. From germline, CDR1 is KGHSH and CDR2 LQKENI. CDR3: CASSPYTSGTETQYF. CDR3 bases: TGTGCCAGCTCACCATATACTAGCGGTACTGAGACCCAGTACTTC.

The rearrangement joins TRBV28 to TRBJ1-5; 10 bases map to TRBD1. V lost 6 bases and J lost 4; bases outside the gene matches: 3. CDR3 length: 14 residues. From germline, CDR1 is MDHEN and CDR2 SYDVKM. In nucleotides, the CDR3 is TGTGCCAGCAGGGACAGGGGGTCGAATCAGCCCCAGCATTTT. Amino acid sequence: CASRDRGSNQPQHF.

The chain couples TRBV21-1 to TRBJ2-7; TRBD1 is the table's D call, not checked against the DNA. TRBV21-1 is described as a pseudogene. The CDR3 contains 15 residues. The CDR3 reads CASSTRDTRSYEQYF. The CDR3 nucleotides read TGTGCCAGCAGCACCCGGGACACTCGCTCCTACGAGCAGTACTTC.

This chain links TRBV28 with TRBJ1-2; D gene ambiguous. The CDR3 loop spans 12 amino acids. Germline CDR1 is MDHEN and CDR2 is SYDVKM. V lost 9 bases and J 0 bases, leaving 8 bases between the germline ends. In DNA, the CDR3 is TGTGCCAGTCTCTCCTCTAACTATGGCTACACCTTC. As protein: CASLSSNYGYTF.

The chain uses TRBV15 and TRBJ1-1; D perhaps matches TRBD1 (5 bases). This CDR3 is built from 14 residues. Between the trimmed V and J ends, which lost 7 bases and 4 bases, there was a span of 16 bases. Germline CDR1 is LNHNV and CDR2 is YYDKDF (reference sequence). CDR3 sequence reads: CATTHQGYGTEAFF. The CDR3 DNA reads as TGTGCCACCACACATCAGGGTTATGGCACTGAAGCTTTCTTT.

This chain uses TRBV7-2 with TRBJ2-7; no clear D. CDR1 is SGHTA, CDR2 FQGNSA, per germline. Trimming took 4 bases from V and 3 from J, leaving 10 bases between them. The CDR3 is 13 residues long. The CDR3 nucleotides read TGTGCCAGCAGCTCCCCGGTTCTCTACGAGCAGTACTTC. Encoded protein: CASSSPVLYEQYF.

This sequence joins TRBV5-4 and TRBJ2-7; 12 bases fit TRBD1. CDR1 is SGHNT, CDR2 YYREEE, per germline (reference sequence). V lost 3 bases, J lost 5 bases, and 9 bases stayed unmatched. The CDR3 covers 16 residues. CDR3 in amino acids: CASSSGGTGGGNEQYF. In DNA, the CDR3 is TGTGCCAGCAGCTCGGGTGGGACAGGGGGCGGGAACGAGCAGTACTTC. Variable domain in full (rest from reference TRBV5-4 and TRBJ2-7): ETGVTQSPTHLIKTRGQQVTLRCSSQSGHNTVSWYQQALGQGPQFIFQYYREEENGRGNFPPRFSGLQFPNYSSELNVNALELDDSALYLCASSSGGTGGGNEQYFGPGTRLTVT.

This clone is categorized as medium-sized. The rearrangement joins TRBV2 to TRBJ1-1; D remains ambiguous. CDR1 and CDR2 (germline): SNHLY, FYNNEI. The ends were cut back, 2 bases at V and 1 base at J, with 5 bases in the middle. The CDR3 runs 13 residues. The CDR3 loop reads CASSEQWNTEAFF. CDR3 nucleotides: TGTGCCAGCAGTGAACAGTGGAACACTGAAGCTTTCTTT. Complete variable domain (other parts from reference TRBV2 and TRBJ1-1): EPEVTQTPSHQVTQMGQEVILRCVPISNHLYFYWYRQILGQKVEFLVSFYNNEISEKSEIFDDQFSVERPDGSNFTLKIRSTKLEDSAMYFCASSEQWNTEAFFGQGTRLTVV.

This clone showed up just a few times. V is TRBV20-1 and J is TRBJ1-2; the match to TRBD1 covers 8 bases. CDR3 length equals 10 residues. The germline V gene has CDR1 DFQATT and CDR2 SNEGSKA (reference sequence). J gave up 8 bases and V 5 bases, and 1 base lay outside the gene matches. The CDR3 bases are TGCAGTGCTGGGACAGGCGGCTACACCTTC. Translation: CSAGTGGYTF.

This clone appeared a few times. This chain joins TRBV10-1 and TRBJ1-1; D is unclear. Trimming left V 0 bases short and J 8 bases short, with 13 bases between. The CDR3 length is 14 residues. Looked up from germline, CDR1 is WNHNN and CDR2 is SYGVQD (reference sequence). The CDR3 DNA follows: TGCGCCAGCAGTGAGTCAATCGACGTTCCCGAAGCTTTCTTT. It yields the protein CASSESIDVPEAFF.

This chain links TRBV27 with TRBJ2-6; D is perhaps TRBD2 (5 bases). There are 16 residues in the CDR3. Looked up from germline, CDR1 is MNHEY and CDR2 is SMNVEV (reference sequence). V shed 3 bases and J shed 0 bases, with 9 bases lying between them. CDR3 in amino acids: CASSFERTSGANVLTF. CDR3 nucleotide sequence: TGTGCCAGCAGTTTTGAGCGGACCTCTGGGGCCAACGTCCTGACTTTC.

The V gene is TRBV18, the J gene TRBJ2-3, with D possibly TRBD2 on 6 matching bases. CDR1 and CDR2 (germline): KGHSH, LQKENI. The CDR3 contains 15 residues. Trimming shortened V by 3 bases and J by 4 bases, and 14 bases separated the two germline ends. CDR3 nucleotides: TGTGCCAGCTCACCCTACACCCCGGGGGCAGATACGCAGTATTTT. This codes for CASSPYTPGADTQYF.

CDR3 nucleotides: TGTGCCAGCAGTAGGCCGGGAGAGCAGAATGAGCAGTTCTTC. Translated: CASSRPGEQNEQFF. This chain uses TRBV2 with TRBJ2-1, with D perhaps matching TRBD2 (6 bases). The V end lost 5 bases, the J end lost 7 bases, and 15 bases lay between the germline ends. Germline CDR1 and CDR2: SNHLY and FYNNEI. The CDR3 is made up of 14 amino acids.

The CDR3 DNA is TGTGCCAGCAGCGTCCGACTAGCGGGAGTAGAGACCCAGTACTTC. Its translation: CASSVRLAGVETQYF. The chain carries TRBV11-3 and TRBJ2-5, with 12 positions matching TRBD2. V lost 5 bases to trimming and J lost 4 bases; unmatched junction nucleotides: 5. Germline V gene lookup returns CDR1 SGHNT and CDR2 YENEEA. The CDR3 has 15 amino acids.

This sequence joins TRBV5-1 and TRBJ1-5; 9 bases line up with TRBD1. CDR3 length: 14 residues. Trimming removed 3 bases from V and 7 bases from J; junction bases left unmatched: 5. Germline lookup yields CDR1 SGHRS and CDR2 YFSETQ. The CDR3 DNA reads TGCGCCAGCAGCTCGGGACAGGGTGAGCAGCCCCAGCATTTT. Residues: CASSSGQGEQPQHF.

CDR3 protein: CASSNQRVTEQFF. CDR3 sequence (DNA): TGTGCCAGTAGTAACCAGAGGGTGACTGAGCAGTTCTTC. The rearrangement uses TRBV19 and TRBJ2-1; D is possibly TRBD2 (5 bases). CDR1 is LNHDA and CDR2 is SQIVND in the germline V gene (reference sequence). V was shortened by 4 bases and J by 9 bases, with 13 bases between the two germline ends. This CDR3 is built from 13 residues.